Sequencing of this T cell receptor beta chain was carried out in a study of sequential checkpoint blockade in melanoma. This sample's treatment: randomized to nivolumab then ipilimumab (arm A) or the reverse (arm B). None of the patients previously received DNA-damaging chemotherapy. From thawed PBMCs, live CD3+CD8+ cells negative for CD19 and CD56 were sorted. The CDR3 length is 15 residues. Germline V gives CDR1 SGHRS, CDR2 YFSETQ. V dropped 3 bases and J dropped 0 bases, with 11 bases sitting between them. Libraries were prepared by immunoSEQ multiplex PCR; TCRdb keeps only in-frame clonotypes and omits some of them. This table has approximately 28,000 clones, around nine tenths appearing once.

Here the sequenced sample was CD8+ T cells sorted from blood (inferred from file names), taken from a patient given nivolumab and ipilimumab in sequence. The chain uses TRBV5-1 and TRBJ2-3, with D unresolved. The receptor was derived from a human donor with melanoma. The DNA for the CDR3 is TGCGCCAGCAGCTACACCCTTTCTAGCACAGATACGCAGTATTTT. Translating gives CASSYTLSSTDTQYF.